These T cell receptor beta chains were read from a single sample in a study of blood T cell repertoires in COVID-19. Clones were sequenced by immunoSEQ multiplex PCR, and TCRdb holds only the in-frame ones, with some missing. The table records about 82,000 clones, approximately 82% of them present only once. The sequenced sample consisted of peripheral blood. Receptors were obtained from a man in his forties or fifties with active or convalescent COVID-19. Each CDR3 is given with its conserved first and last residue. The D gene is left open where the match is weak. Clone sizes are given selectively: once, few, many, or a class where the clone is expanded.

j_gene | d_gene | v_gene | abundance | CDR3aa | CDR3nt
TRBJ1-2 | . | TRBV2 | . | CASSEWPPGKGYTF | TGTGCCAGCAGTGAATGGCCCCCAGGGAAGGGCTACACCTTC
TRBJ2-5 | TRBD2 | TRBV24-1 | . | CATSGGTIQETQYF | TGTGCCACCAGTGGGGGGACTATACAAGAGACCCAGTACTTC
TRBJ1-1 | TRBD1 | TRBV2 | . | CASRELQGANTEAFF | TGTGCCAGCAGGGAACTACAGGGGGCGAACACTGAAGCTTTCTTT
TRBJ1-1 | . | TRBV7-9 | . | CASSPPFGRETEAFF | TGTGCCAGCAGCCCCCCGTTTGGGCGCGAGACTGAAGCTTTCTTT
TRBJ1-1 | . | TRBV5-8 | . | CASSLNTDTEAFF | TGTGCCAGCAGTCTTAACACCGACACTGAAGCTTTCTTT
TRBJ2-3 | . | TRBV3-1/TRBV3-2 | . | CASSQDGTSTDTQYF | TGTGCCAGCAGCCAAGACGGGACTAGCACAGATACGCAGTATTTT
TRBJ1-1 | TRBD1 | TRBV5-8 | . | CASSLASDREAFF | TGTGCCAGCAGCTTGGCAAGCGACAGGGAGGCTTTCTTT
TRBJ2-5 | TRBD1 | TRBV24-1 | . | CATSDYGTGGQGETQYF | TGTGCCACCAGTGATTACGGGACAGGGGGCCAGGGAGAGACCCAGTACTTC
TRBJ1-4 | TRBD1 | TRBV10-1 | . | CASRAGTGGNVIQKLFF | TGCGCCAGCAGGGCGGGGACAGGGGGCAATGTAATTCAAAAACTGTTTTTT
TRBJ1-2 | TRBD1 | TRBV27 | . | CASKTGGPDGYTF | TGTGCCAGCAAAACAGGGGGCCCGGATGGCTACACCTTC
TRBJ1-1 | . | TRBV27 | . | CASSPAREGATEAFF | TGTGCCAGCAGTCCAGCCAGGGAAGGGGCCACTGAAGCTTTCTTT
TRBJ1-2 | . | TRBV28 | . | CASSLEAENYGYTF | TGTGCCAGCAGTTTAGAGGCGGAAAACTATGGCTACACCTTC
TRBJ1-1 | TRBD1 | TRBV7-8 | . | CASSRQGVGTEAFF | TGTGCCAGCAGCCGACAGGGGGTCGGCACTGAAGCTTTCTTT
TRBJ2-1 | . | TRBV6-5 | . | CASKQHGGNEQFF | TGTGCCAGCAAACAACACGGGGGCAATGAGCAGTTCTTC
TRBJ1-2 | . | TRBV10-2 | . | CASSDNGEYGYTF | TGCGCCAGCAGTGATAATGGGGAGTATGGCTACACCTTC
TRBJ2-5 | TRBD2 | TRBV3-1/TRBV3-2 | . | CASSFRASGDQETQYF | TGTGCCAGCAGCTTTCGGGCTAGCGGGGACCAAGAGACCCAGTACTTC
TRBJ2-5 | . | TRBV5-1 | . | CASSPTRPSQETQYF | TGCGCCAGCAGCCCGACACGGCCATCACAAGAGACCCAGTACTTC
TRBJ1-4 | . | TRBV19 | . | CASSPDRSGEKLFF | TGTGCCAGTAGCCCCGACAGGTCGGGTGAAAAACTGTTTTTT
TRBJ1-5 | . | TRBV18 | . | CASSPQGGSNQPQHF | TGTGCCAGCTCACCACAAGGGGGTAGCAATCAGCCCCAGCATTTT
TRBJ1-1 | . | TRBV20-1 | . | CSALREGEAFF | TGCAGTGCGCTCCGGGAAGGGGAAGCTTTCTTT
TRBJ2-3 | TRBD2 | TRBV15 | . | CATSPRTSGGADTQYF | TGTGCCACCAGCCCAAGGACTAGCGGGGGGGCAGATACGCAGTATTTT
TRBJ1-6 | . | TRBV7-2 | . | CASSIQQGSNSPLHF | TGTGCCAGCAGCATCCAACAGGGATCGAATTCACCCCTCCACTTT
TRBJ1-1 | TRBD1 | TRBV7-9 | . | CASSQTGTGMNTEAFF | TGTGCCAGCAGCCAAACCGGGACAGGGATGAACACTGAAGCTTTCTTT
TRBJ2-1 | . | TRBV3-1/TRBV3-2 | . | CASSQETGRDEQFF | TGTGCCAGCAGCCAAGAAACAGGGCGCGATGAGCAGTTCTTC
TRBJ1-5 | TRBD1 | TRBV2 | . | CASSGEQGQPQHF | TGTGCCAGCAGCGGAGAACAGGGGCAGCCCCAGCATTTT
TRBJ1-6 | TRBD1 | TRBV27 | . | CASSFLQGAGSYNSPLHF | TGTGCCAGCAGTTTCCTACAGGGGGCTGGGTCCTATAATTCACCCCTCCACTTT
TRBJ1-1 | . | TRBV14 | . | CASSPFPGAEAFF | TGTGCCAGCAGCCCTTTTCCGGGAGCTGAAGCTTTCTTT
TRBJ2-1 | TRBD1 | TRBV5-1 | . | CASSIDRGPYNEQFF | TGCGCCAGCAGCATAGACAGGGGCCCGTACAATGAGCAGTTCTTC
TRBJ2-3 | . | TRBV12-3/TRBV12-4 | . | CASSQSTDTQYF | TGTGCCAGCAGCCAAAGCACAGATACGCAGTATTTT
TRBJ2-3 | . | TRBV13 | . | CASSLATDTDTQYF | TGTGCCAGCAGCTTAGCAACAGACACAGATACGCAGTATTTT
TRBJ2-3 | TRBD2 | TRBV10-3 | . | CAITTLAGATQYF | TGTGCCATCACTACGCTAGCGGGAGCTACGCAGTATTTT
TRBJ2-1 | . | TRBV11-2 | . | CASSLGDYLQEQFF | TGTGCCAGCAGCTTAGGAGACTACCTACAGGAGCAGTTCTTC
TRBJ2-2 | . | TRBV28 | . | CASSLVTSTGELFF | TGTGCCAGCAGTTTAGTCACCAGCACCGGGGAGCTGTTTTTT
TRBJ2-7 | . | TRBV6-2/TRBV6-3 | few | CASSYSAYEQYF | TGTGCCAGCAGTTACTCCGCGTACGAGCAGTACTTC
TRBJ2-3 | TRBD2 | TRBV5-4 | . | CASSRAGEGDTQYF | TGTGCCAGCAGCCGAGCGGGGGAGGGAGATACGCAGTATTTT
TRBJ2-2 | TRBD2 | TRBV9 | . | CASSTRLAGGTGELFF | TGTGCCAGCAGCACCAGACTAGCGGGGGGGACCGGGGAGCTGTTTTTT
TRBJ1-3 | . | TRBV10-1 | . | CASSSGSGNTIYF | TGCGCCAGCAGTTCGGGTTCTGGAAACACCATATATTTT
TRBJ2-5 | TRBD2 | TRBV7-2 | . | CASSPQVASGGSLRTQYF | TGTGCCAGCAGCCCGCAGGTGGCTAGCGGGGGATCCCTAAGGACCCAGTACTTC
TRBJ1-1 | . | TRBV2 | once | CASRSGLGGTEAFF | TGTGCCAGCAGGTCGGGCCTGGGGGGCACTGAAGCTTTCTTT
TRBJ2-1 | TRBD1 | TRBV6-5 | . | CASSYEQGVYNEQFF | TGTGCCAGCAGTTACGAACAGGGGGTTTACAATGAGCAGTTCTTC
TRBJ1-2 | . | TRBV19 | . | CASSIVDTPYGYTF | TGTGCCAGTAGTATAGTCGACACCCCCTATGGCTACACCTTC
TRBJ1-1 | . | TRBV18 | . | CASSPEMERSTEAFF | TGTGCCAGCTCCCCCGAGATGGAGCGGAGCACTGAAGCTTTCTTT
TRBJ2-7 | . | TRBV28 | . | CASNPRGLASYEQYF | TGTGCCAGCAATCCCCGTGGGCTAGCCTCCTACGAGCAGTACTTC
TRBJ1-1 | . | TRBV19 | . | CASSIRERTEAFF | TGTGCCAGTAGTATTAGGGAGCGGACTGAAGCTTTCTTT
TRBJ2-1 | TRBD1 | TRBV27 | . | CASSKPGQGREQFF | TGTGCCAGCAGTAAACCGGGACAGGGTCGAGAGCAGTTCTTC